The 23 T cell receptor beta chains below come from one sample, sequenced in a study of T cells in Graves' hyperthyroidism and ophthalmopathy. The TCR beta CDR3 regions underwent amplification using RNA transcripts as the source. The HTBI set primed first-round TCR CDR3 RT-PCR. TCRdb reprocessed the multiplex PCR reads with MiXCR, giving one entry per CDR3 protein. The table has some 500,000 distinct CDR3 sequences, about 16% seen once. Sequencing was carried out using blood. These receptors were taken from a young woman with Graves' ophthalmopathy.

The sample holds a few counts of this clonotype. The chain employs TRBV13 and TRBJ2-7, with D perhaps TRBD1 or TRBD2 (5 bases each). Per the germline V gene, CDR1 is PRHDT and CDR2 is FYEKMQ (reference sequence). Trimming took off 6 bases at V and 5 bases at J, with 17 bases between the two ends. The CDR3 is 14 amino acids. The CDR3 is CASSPDTGLNEQYF. In DNA, the CDR3 is TGTGCCAGCAGTCCCGACACGGGGCTCAACGAGCAGTACTTC.

V usage is TRBV9 and J usage is TRBJ2-7, with D perhaps TRBD1 or TRBD2 (6 bases each). CDR3 length: 14 residues. Trimming took 2 bases from V and 2 from J, leaving 11 bases between them. Germline CDR1 SGDLS, CDR2 YYNGEE. CDR3 DNA sequence: TGTGCCAGCAGCGTCGGCGGGACACCCTACGAGCAGTACTTC. Amino acid sequence: CASSVGGTPYEQYF. The full variable domain, rest sourced from reference TRBV9 and TRBJ2-7, is DSGVTQTPKHLITATGQRVTLRCSPRSGDLSVYWYQQSLDQGLQFLIQYYNGEERAKGNILERFSAQQFPDLHSELNLSSLELGDSALYFCASSVGGTPYEQYFGPGTRLTVT.

This clonotype was picked up many times. The rearrangement links TRBV20-1 to TRBJ2-7; no firm D call. This CDR3 is 13 amino acids long. Trimming stripped 0 bases from V and 4 bases from J, with 10 bases between. Germline V CDR1 and CDR2: DFQATT, SNEGSKA (reference sequence). CDR3 sequence: CSARESLLYEQYF. The DNA of the CDR3 is TGCAGTGCTAGAGAATCCCTTCTTTACGAGCAGTACTTC.

The chain combines TRBV6-1 with TRBJ1-1; unclear D gene. CDR1 is MNHNS, CDR2 SASEGT, per germline. This CDR3 spans 12 amino acids. Trimming left V 11 bases short and J 3 bases short, with 13 bases between. In nucleotides, the CDR3 is TGTGCCGTACGCGAGTTTTACACTGAAGCTTTCTTT. Its translation: CAVREFYTEAFF.

Many counts were recorded for this clonotype. V is TRBV3-1 and J is TRBJ1-6; no firm D call. The CDR3 sequence is 12 residues long. CDR1 and CDR2 from the germline V gene are LGHDT and YNNKEL (reference sequence). V was clipped by 1 base and J by 8 bases, with 3 bases between them. The CDR3 DNA reads TGTGCCAGCAGCCAAGGACATTCACCCCTCCACTTT. Encoded protein: CASSQGHSPLHF.

On this clonotype itself: One base away lies a much larger clone, so this may be a sequencing read error. The rearrangement joins TRBV6-2 or TRBV6-3 to TRBJ1-1; D unclear. Germline CDR1 reads MNHEY; CDR2 reads SVGEGT. The CDR3 is made up of 14 amino acids. The CDR3 DNA sequence: TGTGCCAGCGGTTACTCGAGCTGGAACACTGAAGCTTTCTTT. This codes for CASGYSSWNTEAFF.

This clonotype was observed at least ten times. The chain uses TRBV12-3 or TRBV12-4 and TRBJ2-1, with a possible D match to TRBD2 (5 bases). The V end was cut by 6 bases, the J end by 8 bases, with 17 bases between. There are 14 residues in the CDR3. The CDR3 sequence is CASSPKLEIYEQFF. The CDR3 nucleotides read TGTGCCAGCAGCCCTAAACTAGAAATCTATGAGCAGTTCTTC.

At least ten counts were recorded for this clonotype. The chain recombines TRBV5-1 with TRBJ2-7; TRBD1 matches 7 bases. After removal of 2 bases from V and 6 bases from J, the junction contained 5 bases not matched to a gene. The CDR3 contains 13 residues. CDR1 is SGHRS and CDR2 is YFSETQ in the germline V gene. The CDR3: CASSFQGVGEQYF. CDR3 sequence (DNA): TGCGCCAGCAGCTTCCAGGGGGTTGGCGAGCAGTACTTC.

The table lists this clonotype with a few counts. The rearrangement joins TRBV4-1 to TRBJ2-1, with 10 nucleotides matching TRBD2. J lost 10 bases, V lost 1 base, and 10 bases had no gene match. The V gene's germline CDR1 is MGHRA and CDR2 YSYEKL. CDR3 length: 16 amino acids. CDR3 nucleotide sequence: TGCGCCAGCAGCCAAGTAAAAAGCGGGAGGGCCAGGGAGCAGTTCTTC. It translates to CASSQVKSGRAREQFF.

In this sample, this clonotype turned up a few times. V is TRBV28 and J is TRBJ2-7; 11 nucleotides align to TRBD2. CDR3 length: 14 amino acids. The trim removed 10 bases at V and 4 bases at J, leaving 9 bases unmatched. Germline CDR1 reads MDHEN; CDR2 reads SYDVKM. The CDR3 sequence is CATESGTSGYEQYF. DNA of the CDR3: TGTGCCACCGAGTCCGGGACTAGCGGTTACGAGCAGTACTTC.

This chain joins TRBV10-3 and TRBJ2-2; D call uncertain. CDR1 is ENHRY and CDR2 is SYGVKD in the germline V gene. This CDR3 region has 14 residues. V was pared by 0 bases and J by 5 bases, with 7 bases between. As DNA, the CDR3 is TGTGCCATCAGTGAGTCGGGTCAGACCGGGGAGCTGTTTTTT. This gives the protein CAISESGQTGELFF.

The table lists this clonotype with many counts. This chain connects TRBV12-3 or TRBV12-4 to TRBJ2-4, with unresolved D. Trimming pared 1 base from V and 0 bases from J, leaving 7 bases between. The CDR3 is 15 amino acids. The CDR3 reads CASSLVQGAKNIQYF. For the CDR3, the DNA is TGTGCCAGCAGTTTAGTTCAAGGAGCCAAAAACATTCAGTACTTC.

This clonotype was observed at least ten times. The V and J genes are TRBV7-3 and TRBJ2-3; D unresolved. The CDR3 loop spans 13 amino acids. Trimming removed 5 bases at V and 7 bases at J, with 13 bases between. Germline V CDR1 and CDR2: SGHTA, FQGTGA. The CDR3 sequence is CASSPFGLNTQYF. The CDR3 nucleotides read TGTGCCAGCAGCCCCTTTGGGCTCAATACGCAGTATTTT.

A few counts support this clonotype. As DNA, the CDR3 is TGTGCCAGCAGCCCCCTACGGGTGAGCACTGAAGCTTTCTTT. Translating it yields CASSPLRVSTEAFF. The chain employs TRBV5-6 and TRBJ1-1; D gene unclear. V was shortened by 4 bases and J by 4 bases, with 14 bases between the two germline ends. The germline V gene has CDR1 SGHDT and CDR2 YYEEEE. The length of the CDR3 is 14 residues. The full variable domain, completed using reference TRBV5-6 and TRBJ1-1, is DAGVTQSPTHLIKTRGQQVTLRCSPKSGHDTVSWYQQALGQGPQFIFQYYEEEERQRGNFPDRFSGHQFPNYSSELNVNALLLGDSALYLCASSPLRVSTEAFFGQGTRLTVV.

This clonotype came up many times. The chain joins TRBV19 to TRBJ1-1; D might be TRBD1 (5 bases). Trimming stripped 5 bases from V and 0 bases from J, with 10 bases between. The length of the CDR3 is 14 residues. Germline CDR1 reads LNHDA; CDR2 reads SQIVND (reference sequence). The CDR3 coding sequence is TGTGCCAGTAGTCAGGGATTCGTGAACACTGAAGCTTTCTTT. Its translation: CASSQGFVNTEAFF.

The chain has TRBV7-3 and TRBJ2-1; 7 bases match TRBD2. V lost 4 bases, J lost 9 bases, and 9 bases stayed unmatched. This CDR3 spans 14 amino acids. Per germline, CDR1 SGHTA and CDR2 FQGTGA. The CDR3 loop reads CASSSQRGGGEQFF. CDR3 coding DNA: TGTGCCAGCAGCTCCCAGCGTGGGGGGGGTGAGCAGTTCTTC.

This clonotype was seen repeatedly, ten times or more. The J gene is TRBJ2-5, the V gene TRBV2, with no clear D. V lost 3 bases and J 2 bases, leaving 10 bases between the germline ends. The length of the CDR3 is 14 residues. From germline, CDR1 is SNHLY and CDR2 FYNNEI. CDR3 DNA sequence: TGTGCCAGCAGTGACTGGCGTAAACAAGAGACCCAGTACTTC. This sequence encodes CASSDWRKQETQYF.

This rearrangement joins TRBV28 to TRBJ2-5, with D perhaps matching TRBD1 (6 bases). This CDR3 spans 14 amino acids. Trimming removed 3 bases from V and 11 bases from J, with 19 bases in between. Germline V gene data show CDR1 as MDHEN and CDR2 as SYDVKM. The CDR3 DNA reads TGTGCCAGCAGTTTTCCCAGGGGCGGACTTTCTCAGTACTTC. Translating gives CASSFPRGGLSQYF. The variable domain in full, with the rest retrieved from reference TRBV28 and TRBJ2-5, is DVKVTQSSRYLVKRTGEKVFLECVQDMDHENMFWYRQDPGLGLRLIYFSYDVKMKEKGDIPEGYSVSREKKERFSLILESASTNQTSMYLCASSFPRGGLSQYFGPGTRLLVL.

By share of the sample, this clonotype is medium-sized. The chain uses TRBV20-1 and TRBJ2-1, with TRBD2 matching over 9 bases. This CDR3 has 14 amino acids. V shed 8 bases, J shed 5 bases, and the junction held 10 bases outside the gene matches. CDR1 and CDR2 (germline): DFQATT, SNEGSKA (reference sequence). In DNA, the CDR3 is TGCAGTTCCGAGAGCGGGAGGACTGACAATGAGCAGTTCTTC. Translation: CSSESGRTDNEQFF.

The gene calls are TRBV9 and TRBJ2-7; D is perhaps TRBD1 (6 bases). The CDR3 extends over 15 amino acids. Germline lookup yields CDR1 SGDLS and CDR2 YYNGEE. V was trimmed by 0 bases and J by 2 bases, leaving 12 bases between them. CDR3 sequence reads: CASSVADSQPYEQYF. The CDR3 nucleotides read TGTGCCAGCAGCGTAGCGGACAGCCAGCCCTACGAGCAGTACTTC.

This clonotype has just a few counts. The CDR3 DNA sequence: TGTGCCAGCAGCGCTAGACAGGGGGAGTTGACAGATACGCAGTATTTT. This codes for CASSARQGELTDTQYF. V gene TRBV9 combines with J gene TRBJ2-3; 9 bases match TRBD1. V was clipped by 3 bases and J by 3 bases; unmatched bases: 8. Per the germline V gene, CDR1 is SGDLS and CDR2 is YYNGEE. This CDR3 contains 16 residues.

This clonotype came up many times. V usage is TRBV20-1 and J usage is TRBJ2-7; D unclear. The CDR3 sequence is 10 residues long. Trimming removed 6 bases at V and 6 bases at J, with 9 bases between. The germline CDR1 and CDR2 sequences are DFQATT and SNEGSKA (reference sequence). The CDR3 loop is CSAEVSEQYF. The CDR3 nucleotides read TGCAGTGCCGAGGTATCCGAGCAGTACTTC.

At least ten counts were recorded for this clonotype. V and J are TRBV30 and TRBJ1-5; a possible D gene is TRBD1 (5 bases). V lost 2 bases and J 1 base, leaving 9 bases between the germline ends. The CDR3 is 14 residues long. Germline CDR1 and CDR2: GTSNPN and SVGIG (reference sequence). The CDR3 DNA sequence: TGTGCCTGGAGTATCTGGGGCAGCAATCAGCCCCAGCATTTT. Amino acid sequence: CAWSIWGSNQPQHF.